The 29 T cell receptor beta chains below all came from one sample that was sequenced in a study of cytomegalovirus exposure and HLA in healthy donors. The study ran its PCR with 60 Vbeta and 13 Jbeta primers. Sequencing was performed with immunoSEQ multiplex PCR; in TCRdb, only in-frame clones are kept and a portion is missing. The repertoire holds around 180,000 clones, with around 85% as singletons. The sequencing input was PBMCs. The source is a man aged 18 to 30 in good health and CMV-seronegative.

This chain connects TRBV29-1 to TRBJ2-1; D is uncertain. The V end was cut by 0 bases, the J end by 3 bases, with 9 bases between. Germline assignment: CDR1 SQVTM and CDR2 ANQGSEA. The CDR3 length is 14 residues. DNA of the CDR3: TGCAGCGTTGAAGATCTGCGGTTCTACAATGAGCAGTTCTTC. Its translation is CSVEDLRFYNEQFF.

The chain is built from TRBV15 and TRBJ2-3, with 8 positions matching TRBD2. With V trimmed by 4 bases and J by 4 bases, 13 bases remained unmatched. Germline CDR1 and CDR2: LNHNV and YYDKDF (reference sequence). CDR3 length: 17 residues. This chain's CDR3 is CATSTFAGGAGADTQYF. CDR3 in DNA: TGTGCCACCAGCACTTTTGCCGGGGGGGCCGGAGCAGATACGCAGTATTTT. The full variable domain, in which reference TRBV15 and TRBJ2-3 provide the parts outside the CDR3, is DAMVIQNPRYQVTQFGKPVTLSCSQTLNHNVMYWYQQKSSQAPKLLFHYYDKDFNNEADTPDNFQSRRPNTSFCFLDIRSPGLGDTAMYLCATSTFAGGAGADTQYFGPGTRLTVL.

The V and J genes are TRBV15 and TRBJ1-5; TRBD1 matches 8 bases. V shed 5 bases and J 4 bases; nucleotides not matched to a gene: 4. Germline V CDR1 and CDR2: LNHNV, YYDKDF (reference sequence). This CDR3 spans 14 amino acids. The CDR3 DNA sequence: TGTGCCACCAGCCAGGGACAGGCAAATCAGCCCCAGCATTTT. Translating gives CATSQGQANQPQHF.

The chain is built from TRBV10-3 and TRBJ2-1, with D maybe TRBD1 (5 bases). The CDR3 runs to 15 residues. CDR1 ENHRY and CDR2 SYGVKD come from the germline V gene. The V and J ends lost 2 bases and 8 bases respectively, with 16 bases between them. The CDR3 nucleotides read TGTGCCATCAGTGAGGATCGGCAGGCCAGGGATGAGCAGTTCTTC. As protein: CAISEDRQARDEQFF.

The rearrangement links TRBV4-1 to TRBJ2-2, with TRBD2 matching over 9 bases. Trimming cost V 6 bases and J 4 bases; bases outside gene matches: 6. The CDR3 extends over 15 amino acids. Germline assignment: CDR1 MGHRA and CDR2 YSYEKL. CDR3 coding DNA: TGCGCCAGCAGTCGCGGGGGGGCGGGCACCGGGGAGCTGTTTTTT. Its translation: CASSRGGAGTGELFF.

The chain recombines TRBV19 with TRBJ2-3; D possibly corresponds to TRBD1 (6 bases). Germline CDR1 LNHDA, CDR2 SQIVND (reference sequence). The CDR3 runs 16 residues. Trimming pared 0 bases from V and 2 bases from J, leaving 12 bases between. This chain's CDR3 is CASSIDGQSYTDTQYF. In DNA form, the CDR3 reads TGTGCCAGTAGTATAGATGGACAGTCCTACACAGATACGCAGTATTTT.

V usage is TRBV4-3 and J usage is TRBJ2-7, with a tentative D call TRBD1 (6 bases). The CDR3 has 14 amino acids. Germline CDR1 reads LGHNA; CDR2 reads YSLEER. V was cut by 0 bases and J by 7 bases, with 13 bases left in between. The chain's CDR3 is CASSQDLTGQEQYF. Written as DNA, the CDR3 is TGCGCCAGCAGCCAAGACTTAACAGGGCAGGAGCAGTACTTC.

The V gene is TRBV4-1, the J gene TRBJ2-1, with TRBD2 matching over 8 bases. Trimming at V came to 0 bases and at J to 5 bases, leaving 6 bases not matched to a gene. This CDR3 has 16 residues. Germline CDR1 and CDR2: MGHRA and YSYEKL. The CDR3, as DNA: TGCGCCAGCAGCCAAGACGGGGCGGGGGGCAACAATGAGCAGTTCTTC. Protein: CASSQDGAGGNNEQFF.

With regard to this clone: The germline gene is not matched at one end of the junction; a read error may be the cause. This sample includes further DNA sequences coding for the same CDR3. The chain employs TRBV7-9 and TRBJ1-1, with 7 nucleotides matching TRBD1. The CDR3 is 13 amino acids. CDR1 and CDR2 from the germline V gene are SEHNR and FQNEAQ (reference sequence). CDR3 sequence reads: CSSSRQGGTEAFF. As DNA, the CDR3 is TGTTCCAGCAGTCGACAGGGAGGAACTGAAGCTTTCTTT.

The rearrangement links TRBV20-1 to TRBJ2-7; D is possibly TRBD2 (6 bases). The CDR3 length is 11 residues. The ends were cut back, 6 bases at V and 10 bases at J, with 16 bases in the middle. The germline gives CDR1 DFQATT, CDR2 SNEGSKA (reference sequence). The CDR3 DNA follows: TGCAGTGCCGACGGGAGATCCGGACAGTACTTC. Amino acid sequence: CSADGRSGQYF.

The chain uses TRBV5-6 and TRBJ2-5, with D maybe TRBD2 (5 bases). The DNA end is more similar to TRBJ2-7, so the J call may be wrong. Germline V gene sequence: CDR1 SGHDT, CDR2 YYEEEE. The CDR3 consists of 13 residues. The chain's CDR3 is CASSSDYPYEQYF. In DNA, the CDR3 is TGTGCCAGCAGTTCCGACTACCCGTACGAGCAGTACTTC.

This rearrangement joins TRBV28 to TRBJ2-5; tentatively, D is TRBD1 (6 bases). The germline V and J ends were trimmed by 7 bases and 5 bases, with 26 bases remaining between them. The CDR3 covers 17 residues. In germline, CDR1 is MDHEN, CDR2 SYDVKM. The CDR3 protein is CASIKNPGQGFYETQYF. In nucleotides, the CDR3 is TGTGCCAGCATCAAAAACCCTGGCCAGGGGTTCTATGAGACCCAGTACTTC.

Only one count was recorded for this clone. The V and J genes are TRBV29-1 and TRBJ2-2; unclear D gene. Germline V CDR1 and CDR2: SQVTM, ANQGSEA. There are 14 residues in the CDR3. Between the trimmed V and J ends, which lost 3 bases and 0 bases, there was a span of 8 bases. Written as DNA, the CDR3 is TGCAGCGTTGATCTGGAGACGAACACCGGGGAGCTGTTTTTT. Translated: CSVDLETNTGELFF.

V and J are TRBV19 and TRBJ1-5, with D tentatively TRBD1 (5 bases). The V end lost 5 bases, the J end lost 4 bases, and 9 bases lay between the germline ends. Per the germline V gene, CDR1 is LNHDA and CDR2 is SQIVND (reference sequence). CDR3 length: 13 amino acids. The CDR3 DNA is TGTGCCAGTAGTGCAGGGTATAATCAGCCCCAGCATTTT. Its translation: CASSAGYNQPQHF.

This rearrangement joins TRBV29-1 to TRBJ1-1; tentative D call: TRBD1 (6 bases). The CDR3 is 14 residues long. Germline V gives CDR1 SQVTM, CDR2 ANQGSEA. V was pared by 4 bases and J by 5 bases, with 17 bases between. The CDR3 loop reads CSVVLRTVTTEAFF. The CDR3 DNA follows: TGCAGCGTTGTTTTAAGGACAGTAACAACTGAAGCTTTCTTT.

Worth noting for this clone: A read error may account for a junction end that differs from germline. The chain links TRBV6-5 to TRBJ1-1; 10 bases match TRBD1. CDR3 length: 14 residues. From germline, CDR1 is MNHEY and CDR2 SVGAGI. CDR3 loop: CASSSWTGGTEAFF. The CDR3 DNA follows: TGTGCCAGTAGTTCCTGGACAGGGGGGACTGAAGCTTTCTTT.

V gene TRBV9 combines with J gene TRBJ2-1; no clear D gene. This CDR3 comprises 16 residues. Trimming left V 0 bases short and J 1 base short, with 11 bases between. CDR1 and CDR2 from the germline V gene are SGDLS and YYNGEE. The CDR3 is CASSVEPSVSYNEQFF. The CDR3 DNA reads as TGTGCCAGCAGCGTAGAACCATCGGTTTCCTACAATGAGCAGTTCTTC.

This clone was recorded only once. The chain joins TRBV18 to TRBJ2-3; 9 nucleotides align to TRBD2. Per the germline V gene, CDR1 is KGHSH and CDR2 is LQKENI. Germline trimming cut 1 base from V and 0 bases from J; bases unmatched to any gene: 2. The CDR3 is 16 amino acids. The CDR3 DNA follows: TGTGCCAGCTCACCACGGCTAGCGGGGAGCACAGATACGCAGTATTTT. Protein product: CASSPRLAGSTDTQYF.

The CDR3 coding sequence is TGTGCCTGGAGTGGGGGCTTTAACTATGGCTACACCTTC. Protein: CAWSGGFNYGYTF. V and J are TRBV30 and TRBJ1-2; tentatively, D is TRBD1 (5 bases). Germline-derived CDR1 and CDR2 are GTSNPN and SVGIG (reference sequence). The CDR3 loop spans 13 amino acids. V lost 1 base to trimming and J lost 1 base, with 7 bases between them.

The chain links TRBV7-9 to TRBJ1-2; 7 bases fit TRBD1. Germline CDR1 reads SEHNR; CDR2 reads FQNEAQ (reference sequence). The length of the CDR3 is 15 residues. Trimming cost V 4 bases and J 2 bases; bases outside gene matches: 7. The CDR3 coding sequence is TGTGCCAGCAGCTCCATAACGACAGGGAACTATGGCTACACCTTC. As protein: CASSSITTGNYGYTF.

V and J are TRBV12-5 and TRBJ1-1; D not resolved. CDR3 size: 16 residues. Trimming removed 0 bases at V and 0 bases at J, with 11 bases between. Germline CDR1 LGHNT, CDR2 FRNRAP. CDR3 in DNA: TGTGCTAGTGGTTTGGTACCCCGGGATATGAACACTGAAGCTTTCTTT. As protein: CASGLVPRDMNTEAFF.

The chain uses TRBV9 and TRBJ2-7; D perhaps matches TRBD2 (6 bases). The length of the CDR3 is 14 residues. The V gene lost 3 bases and the J gene lost 3 bases, with 13 bases spanning the gap. Germline CDR1 reads SGDLS; CDR2 reads YYNGEE. CDR3 in DNA: TGTGCCAGCAGCGGCGGGACGGCCAACTACGAGCAGTACTTC. Its translation: CASSGGTANYEQYF.

This clone was counted between two and nine times. The V call is TRBV29-1, the J call TRBJ2-1; 8 bases fit TRBD2. Trimming removed 8 bases from V and 4 bases from J; junction bases left unmatched: 4. The CDR3 has 12 residues. From germline, CDR1 is SQVTM and CDR2 ANQGSEA. CDR3 residues: CSTGGGYNEQFF. CDR3 coding DNA: TGCAGCACGGGAGGGGGTTACAATGAGCAGTTCTTC.

This chain links TRBV4-1 with TRBJ1-1; 9 positions agree with TRBD1. CDR3 length equals 15 residues. V lost 5 bases to trimming and J lost 4 bases; unmatched junction nucleotides: 8. Germline V gene sequence: CDR1 MGHRA, CDR2 YSYEKL. CDR3 loop: CASSFPGTGSTEAFF. The CDR3 nucleotides are TGCGCCAGCAGCTTTCCCGGGACAGGGAGCACTGAAGCTTTCTTT.

This chain uses TRBV19 with TRBJ2-7, with 8 nucleotides matching TRBD2. Looked up from germline, CDR1 is LNHDA and CDR2 is SQIVND (reference sequence). There are 12 residues in the CDR3. V was pared by 9 bases and J by 12 bases, with 13 bases of the junction left unmatched. CDR3 protein: CASPDRGGAMYF. CDR3 sequence (DNA): TGTGCCAGCCCGGACCGGGGGGGAGCCATGTACTTC. The variable domain in full, completed from reference TRBV19 and TRBJ2-7, reads DGGITQSPKYLFRKEGQNVTLSCEQNLNHDAMYWYRQDPGQGLRLIYYSQIVNDFQKGDIAEGYSVSREKKESFPLTVTSAQKNPTAFYLCASPDRGGAMYFGPGTRLTVT.

The chain uses TRBV19 and TRBJ1-1; D is uncertain. Germline V CDR1 and CDR2: LNHDA, SQIVND (reference sequence). This CDR3 has 14 amino acids. V lost 0 bases to trimming and J lost 5 bases, with 10 bases between them. As DNA, the CDR3 is TGTGCCAGTAGTATAGACGGAGATTGGACTGAAGCTTTCTTT. The encoded protein is CASSIDGDWTEAFF. Full variable domain (missing parts from reference TRBV19 and TRBJ1-1): DGGITQSPKYLFRKEGQNVTLSCEQNLNHDAMYWYRQDPGQGLRLIYYSQIVNDFQKGDIAEGYSVSREKKESFPLTVTSAQKNPTAFYLCASSIDGDWTEAFFGQGTRLTVV.

The chain uses TRBV6-1 and TRBJ1-1; D ambiguous. The germline V gene has CDR1 MNHNS and CDR2 SASEGT. The CDR3 has 10 residues. The V end lost 8 bases, the J end lost 9 bases, and 10 bases lay between the germline ends. CDR3 region: CASAQVKAFF. CDR3 coding DNA: TGTGCCAGCGCTCAGGTTAAAGCTTTCTTT.

The V call is TRBV4-1, the J call TRBJ2-5; TRBD1 might be the D (6 bases). CDR3 length equals 13 residues. Germline CDR1 reads MGHRA; CDR2 reads YSYEKL. The V end lost 1 base, the J end lost 4 bases, and 7 bases lay between the germline ends. The CDR3: CASSQGGGETQYF. The CDR3 DNA follows: TGCGCCAGCAGCCAAGGAGGGGGAGAGACCCAGTACTTC.

This clone has only a few counts. The rearrangement uses TRBV4-3 and TRBJ2-1; 7 bases match TRBD1. The germline CDR1 and CDR2 sequences are LGHNA and YSLEER. V lost 0 bases, J lost 10 bases, and 9 bases stayed unmatched. The CDR3 is made up of 15 amino acids. The CDR3 protein is CASSQELGDRDEQFF. The CDR3 bases are TGCGCCAGCAGCCAAGAGCTCGGAGACAGGGACGAGCAGTTCTTC.